This T cell receptor (beta chain) was found in a study of shared clonotypes between healthy human individuals. This clone was seen only a few times. The CDR3 extends over 17 amino acids. Germline V gene sequence: CDR1 KGHSH, CDR2 LQKENI. The ends were cut back, 4 bases at V and 0 bases at J, with 18 bases in the middle. TCRdb keeps only in-frame clones here, not all; method: immunoSEQ multiplex PCR. The profile covers about half a million clones, with around 75% appearing a single time and about 13% taken by the ten largest. Sample: PBMCs. The rearrangement uses TRBV18 and TRBJ1-1, with D hard to call. This clonotype was obtained from a woman aged 40 to 49 in good health. Some clones in this sample may be carry-over from other donors' samples. CDR3 coding DNA: TGTGCCAGCTCACTCTATGATCTCGGCCCCATGAACACTGAAGCTTTCTTT. Translated: CASSLYDLGPMNTEAFF.